This T cell receptor beta chain was obtained from a study of OX40 agonist ivuxolimab in advanced cancers. For the wider study: Ivuxolimab was an agonistic, fully human IgG2 monoclonal antibody directed against OX40 (CD134), a costimulatory receptor. Intravenous ivuxolimab was administered to patients every 2 weeks at six dose levels: 0.01, 0.1, 0.3, 1.5, 3 and 10 mg/kg. The point of sequencing TCRbeta in the periphery was to test whether ivuxolimab changed TCR sequence diversity and drove clonal T-cell expansion. Three dose-escalation patients achieved partial responses, one with hepatocellular carcinoma and two with cutaneous melanoma. Patients were allowed to have had prior anti-PD-1, anti-PD-L1 or anti-CTLA-4 therapy, and around two fifths of the dose-escalation patients had been treated with checkpoint inhibitors. The dose-escalation cohort was roughly 87% male with a mean age of approximately 59 years, ranging from roughly 23 to 90. Of the 50 to 55 dose-escalation patients, hepatocellular carcinoma was present in roughly 19, melanoma in roughly 15, renal cell carcinoma in 9 and head and neck cancer in 9. The paper reports the monotherapy dose-escalation portion (N = 52 patients) of the phase I ivuxolimab trial.

To sequence the TCRbeta CDR3 region, genomic DNA was isolated from the sorted cells. The immunoSEQ Assay was used for sequencing of TCRbeta CDR3 regions. TCRdb's version of the immuneACCESS table is confined to in-frame rearrangements and falls short of the full clone set. An unresolved V gene accounts for under half of the shortfall where checked; the remainder is of unknown origin. The sample has approximately 54,000 clones on record, about 91% of them singletons. 8.5% to 9% of the sample lies in the top ten. Overall study results and their limits: Clonal expansion of both CD4+ and CD8+ blood T cells was observed from baseline to week 6 at doses 0.1 to 3.0 mg/kg. Low levels of normalized T-cell clonal expansion were also shown by some nonresponding patients. Antigen specificity was not determined for the clonally expanded peripheral T cells. In partial responders in the 0.1-3.0 mg/kg groups, normalized peripheral clonal expansion was found to be among the lowest, especially among CD8+ T cells. After ivuxolimab, CD8+ T cells had more expanded clones than CD4+ T cells on average.

According to the germline V gene (reference sequence), CDR1 reads LNHDA and CDR2 reads SQIVND. The CDR3 goes from the cysteine to the phenylalanine over 14 residues. The sequence is cut down to CDR3 DNA, 42 bases in frame from base 1. V is cut by 5 bases and J by 5 bases, and the space between the germline ends is 15 bases. Regarding this clone: Its antigen is not yet known. Base-call qualities are not available, and no considerably larger clone is one nucleotide away.

Patients with autoimmune disease history or receiving systemic immunosuppression were excluded from the trial. Peripheral blood for TCR sequencing was collected from all dose cohorts at baseline, on cycle 4 day 1, and on cycle 7 day 1. The samples were drawn from a first-in-human, open-label, multicenter phase I dose-escalation trial of ivuxolimab. Adults with locally advanced or metastatic melanoma, renal cell, hepatocellular, or head and neck squamous cell carcinoma were enrolled in the trial. Before TCR sequencing, CD4+ and CD8+ T cells were separately sorted from peripheral blood. The sample was CD4+ or CD8+ T cells sorted from blood, taken in a trial of the OX40 agonist ivuxolimab. This chain is built from TRBV19 and TRBJ1-1; TRBD1 is possibly the D segment (5 matching bases). The TCR comes from an adult with an advanced solid tumor such as melanoma, head and neck, liver or kidney cancer. The CDR3 protein sequence reads: CASSAGASGTEAFF. The base sequence is TGTGCCAGTAGTGCCGGGGCGAGCGGGACTGAAGCTTTCTTT.